Following are 15 T cell receptor beta chains from one sample sequenced in a study of T cells in Graves' hyperthyroidism and ophthalmopathy. What was amplified from RNA transcripts were TCR beta CDR3 regions. The HTBI primer set drove a first-round RT-PCR of the TCR CDR3. TCRdb re-derived calls from the multiplex PCR reads in MiXCR, one entry per CDR3 protein. This table has a few hundred thousand distinct CDR3 sequences, 14% appearing once. Sequencing was performed on blood. All receptors come from a middle-aged woman with Graves' hyperthyroidism.

The chain is built from TRBV25-1 and TRBJ1-2, with D possibly being TRBD1 (6 bases). This CDR3 contains 13 residues. Germline CDR1 reads MGHDK; CDR2 reads SYGVNS. Deletions cut 4 bases from V and 4 bases from J, with 10 bases between. CDR3 protein: CASSGIGGYGYTF. CDR3 in DNA: TGTGCCAGCAGTGGGATAGGGGGCTATGGCTACACCTTC.

This clonotype was detected only a few times. This chain links TRBV5-1 with TRBJ1-6, with 8 bases that match TRBD1. CDR3 length: 17 amino acids. The V gene's germline CDR1 is SGHRS and CDR2 YFSETQ. V shed 4 bases and J 7 bases; nucleotides not matched to a gene: 13. In DNA, the CDR3 is TGCGCCAGCAGCCCGGAACCAATGGACAGGGCAAATTCACCCCTCCACTTT. This codes for CASSPEPMDRANSPLHF.

The sample holds a few counts of this clonotype. The chain has TRBV7-2 and TRBJ1-6; maybe TRBD1 (5 bases). CDR1 is SGHTA, CDR2 FQGNSA, per germline. Trimming removed 1 base from V and 17 bases from J, with 12 bases in between. The CDR3 length is 12 residues. CDR3 sequence (DNA): TGTGCCAGCAGCTTAGAAGGGACTGTGATCCACTTT. As protein: CASSLEGTVIHF.

This clonotype was seen many times. This sequence joins TRBV20-1 and TRBJ2-7, with no clear D. Germline CDR1 and CDR2: DFQATT and SNEGSKA (reference sequence). CDR3 length: 15 residues. V lost 0 bases and J lost 1, with 13 bases in between. The CDR3 loop reads CSAREGTSSSYEQYF. For the CDR3, the DNA is TGCAGTGCTAGAGAGGGTACAAGCTCATCCTACGAGCAGTACTTC.

This clonotype was observed many times. The chain carries TRBV2 and TRBJ2-5; no reliable D call. Between the trimmed V and J ends, which lost 2 bases and 2 bases, there was a span of 6 bases. CDR1 and CDR2 from the germline V gene are SNHLY and FYNNEI. The CDR3 is 13 amino acids. CDR3: CASSENTQETQYF. The CDR3 bases are TGTGCCAGCAGTGAAAATACGCAAGAGACCCAGTACTTC.

At least ten counts were recorded for this clonotype. The chain employs TRBV7-9 and TRBJ1-1, with D unresolved. The CDR3 has 13 residues. Trimming pared 4 bases from V and 1 base from J, leaving 7 bases between. CDR1 is SEHNR and CDR2 is FQNEAQ in the germline V gene (reference sequence). The DNA of the CDR3 is TGTGCCAGCAGCTCGGGTCCGAACACTGAAGCTTTCTTT. This translates into CASSSGPNTEAFF.

There are many counts of this clonotype. The CDR3 DNA reads TGTGCCAGCAGCCAAGTCTACTCCGCGGATACGCAGTATTTT. The encoded protein is CASSQVYSADTQYF. The gene calls are TRBV14 and TRBJ2-3; D is unresolved. The CDR3 spans 14 residues. V lost 1 base to trimming and J lost 6 bases, with 11 bases between them. Looked up from germline, CDR1 is SGHDN and CDR2 is FVKESK.

This clonotype was seen a handful of times. The rearrangement joins TRBV27 to TRBJ1-5, with D possibly being TRBD1 (6 bases). Deletions cut 3 bases from V and 7 bases from J, with 13 bases between. The CDR3 consists of 14 residues. CDR1 MNHEY and CDR2 SMNVEV come from the germline V gene (reference sequence). DNA of the CDR3: TGTGCCAGCAGTTTGTCAGGGGTTCAACAGCCCCAGCATTTT. It translates to CASSLSGVQQPQHF.

V usage is TRBV29-1 and J usage is TRBJ1-2; 11 nucleotides agree with TRBD1. J gave up 4 bases and V 4 bases, and 11 bases lay outside the gene matches. CDR1 and CDR2 (germline): SQVTM, ANQGSEA. The CDR3 covers 16 residues. The CDR3 loop reads CSVAPHPGTGGYGYTF. The CDR3 DNA is TGCAGCGTTGCCCCCCATCCAGGGACAGGGGGCTATGGCTACACCTTC. Combining the CDR3 with reference TRBV29-1 and TRBJ1-2 gives the whole variable domain SAVISQKPSRDICQRGTSLTIQCQVDSQVTMMFWYRQQPGQSLTLIATANQGSEATYESGFVIDKFPISRPNLTFSTLTVSNMSPEDSSIYLCSVAPHPGTGGYGYTFGSGTRLTVV.

This clonotype was seen many times. The V call is TRBV7-8, the J call TRBJ2-3, with TRBD2 matching over 8 bases. In germline, CDR1 is SGHVS, CDR2 FQNEAQ. Germline trimming cut 5 bases from V and 2 bases from J; bases unmatched to any gene: 9. The CDR3 extends over 16 amino acids. The CDR3 DNA reads as TGTGCCAGCAGCCCAGAATTGGGACTAGACACAGATACGCAGTATTTT. Its translation is CASSPELGLDTDTQYF. Drawing the rest from reference TRBV7-8 and TRBJ2-3, the complete variable domain is GAGVSQSPRYKVAKRGQDVALRCDPISGHVSLFWYQQALGQGPEFLTYFQNEAQLDKSGLPSDRFFAERPEGSVSTLKIQRTQQEDSAVYLCASSPELGLDTDTQYFGPGTRLTVL.

The chain employs TRBV20-1 and TRBJ2-2; D is unclear. From germline, CDR1 is DFQATT and CDR2 SNEGSKA (reference sequence). The germline V and J ends were trimmed by 3 bases and 0 bases, with 11 bases remaining between them. This CDR3 has 15 amino acids. Here the CDR3 DNA reads TGCAGTGCTAGTCTCCGGGCCGCGAACACCGGGGAGCTGTTTTTT. This gives the protein CSASLRAANTGELFF.

This clonotype came up many times. This chain uses TRBV18 with TRBJ2-1; no definite D call. V lost 3 bases and J lost 6, with 12 bases in between. Germline CDR1 reads KGHSH; CDR2 reads LQKENI. The CDR3 spans 14 residues. CDR3 DNA: TGTGCCAGCTCACCCCCCCCAGGATCCAATGAGCAGTTCTTC. It codes for CASSPPPGSNEQFF.

There are many counts of this clonotype. The J gene is TRBJ2-7, the V gene TRBV6-1; tentatively, D is TRBD1 (5 bases). Germline V gene data show CDR1 as MNHNS and CDR2 as SASEGT. Trimming pared 6 bases from V and 0 bases from J, leaving 12 bases between. CDR3 length: 14 residues. The CDR3 DNA is TGTGCCAGCAGACCGGACAACCTCTCCTACGAGCAGTACTTC. Protein: CASRPDNLSYEQYF.

This clonotype was counted only a few times. The chain links TRBV27 to TRBJ1-1, with D hard to call. This CDR3 contains 13 residues. The ends were cut back, 2 bases at V and 1 base at J, with 5 bases in the middle. Germline CDR1 reads MNHEY; CDR2 reads SMNVEV (reference sequence). Here the CDR3 reads CASSLISNTEAFF. The DNA of the CDR3 is TGTGCCAGCAGTTTAATCTCGAACACTGAAGCTTTCTTT.

This clonotype was seen ten or more times. The gene calls are TRBV7-9 and TRBJ2-1, with D maybe TRBD2 (5 bases). Germline lookup yields CDR1 SEHNR and CDR2 FQNEAQ (reference sequence). Trimming shortened V by 4 bases and J by 7 bases, and 17 bases separated the two germline ends. The CDR3 contains 15 residues. CDR3 sequence: CASSSGIALSNEQFF. CDR3 coding DNA: TGTGCCAGCAGCTCCGGGATAGCGCTTTCTAATGAGCAGTTCTTC.